This TCR beta chain was sequenced for a study of vaccination and CD4 T cells after COVID-19. Turning to the study itself: Investigators drew the post-COVID samples a median approximately 92 days after diagnosis, with a range of 35 to 161. Collection of post-vaccine samples followed dose two by a median approximately 69 days, spanning a range of 14 to 241.

Positive PCR dates covered March to December 2020, before US Alpha, Beta and Delta variants. MiXCR, run by TCRdb on the PCR reads, gives a single entry per CDR3 protein. The sample carries 20,000 to 25,000 distinct CDR3 sequences, roughly 61% recorded once. Germline CDR1 is DFQATT and CDR2 is SNEGSKA (reference sequence). The CDR3 spans 13 residues. Losses at the gene ends were 3 bases for V and 4 bases for J; bases not matched to a gene: 1. The chain uses TRBV20-1 and TRBJ1-5; 9 bases fit TRBD1. Source: CD4+ T cells from blood, taken before SARS-CoV-2 vaccination. This receptor was obtained from a human donor who had recovered from COVID-19. CDR3 sequence reads: CSASGTGNQPQHF. The CDR3 DNA is TGCAGTGCTAGTGGGACAGGGAATCAGCCCCAGCATTTT.